This T cell receptor (beta chain) comes out of a study of shared clonotypes between healthy human individuals. Assay runs were performed at deep level. Sequenced by immunoSEQ multiplex PCR; TCRdb stores in-frame clones only, minus some. The data show 800,000 to 1,200,000 clones, roughly 74% seen once. The split of CD4+ cells yielded CD45RA+ naive and CD45RA-negative memory subsets. About this clone: Antigen specificity is unknown.

In germline, CDR1 is SGHRS, CDR2 YFSETQ. Trimming removed 4 bases at V and 6 bases at J, with 16 bases between. The CDR3 runs to 14 residues. Study outcomes and limitations: Against clonotypes common to all four donors, non-shared ones had lower generation probabilities.

The specimen sequenced was memory CD4+ T cells from PBMCs. Specified subset: CD45RA-negative fraction. This TCR came from a man between 18 and 35 years old in good health. Some clones in this sample may be carry-over from other donors' samples. This rearrangement joins TRBV5-1 to TRBJ1-1, with D tentatively TRBD1 (5 bases). This chain's CDR3 is CASSDQYRGAEAFF. CDR3 DNA sequence: TGCGCCAGCAGCGATCAATACCGGGGGGCTGAAGCTTTCTTT.